The source of this T cell receptor (beta chain) is a study of tumor and adjacent non-tumor tissue in lung cancer. This clonotype has more than one count but fewer than ten. TCRbeta libraries were built with three rounds of nested PCR, modified from ARM-PCR. TCRdb passed the multiplex PCR reads through MiXCR, listing each CDR3 protein once. Among about 110,000 distinct CDR3 sequences listed, 75% were seen once. The germline CDR1 and CDR2 sequences are SGHRS and YFSETQ. The V gene lost 0 bases and the J gene lost 5 bases, with 10 bases spanning the gap. The length of the CDR3 is 14 residues. This sample's RNA came from whole unsorted tissue.

The rearrangement joins TRBV5-1 to TRBJ2-3; D is unresolved. The sample was lung tumor tissue. The TCR sequence derives from a woman aged 55-70 years with non-small cell lung cancer. CDR3 sequence reads: CASSLEPQVDTQYF. For the CDR3, the DNA is TGCGCCAGCAGCTTGGAACCCCAGGTAGATACGCAGTATTTT.